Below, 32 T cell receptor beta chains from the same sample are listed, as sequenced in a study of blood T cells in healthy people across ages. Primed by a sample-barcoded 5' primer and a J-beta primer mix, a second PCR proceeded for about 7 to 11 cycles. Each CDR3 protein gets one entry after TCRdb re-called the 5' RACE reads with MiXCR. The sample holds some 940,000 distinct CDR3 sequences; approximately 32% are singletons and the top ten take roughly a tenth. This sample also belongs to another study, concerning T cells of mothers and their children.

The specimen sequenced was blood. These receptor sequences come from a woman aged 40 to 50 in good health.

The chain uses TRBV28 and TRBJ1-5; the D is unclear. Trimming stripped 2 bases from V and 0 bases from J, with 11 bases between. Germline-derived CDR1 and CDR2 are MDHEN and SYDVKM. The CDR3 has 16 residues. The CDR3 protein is CASSLGQFYSNQPQHF. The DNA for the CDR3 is TGTGCCAGCAGTTTAGGGCAGTTCTATAGCAATCAGCCCCAGCATTTT.

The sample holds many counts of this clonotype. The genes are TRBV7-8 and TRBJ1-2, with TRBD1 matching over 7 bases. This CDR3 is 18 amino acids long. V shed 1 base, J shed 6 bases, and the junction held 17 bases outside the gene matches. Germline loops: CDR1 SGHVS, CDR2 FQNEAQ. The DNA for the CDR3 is TGTGCCAGCAGCTTAGAGGTCAGGGGGGTGATCGATTTTAATGGCTACACCTTC. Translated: CASSLEVRGVIDFNGYTF. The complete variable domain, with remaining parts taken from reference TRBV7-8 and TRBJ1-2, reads GAGVSQSPRYKVAKRGQDVALRCDPISGHVSLFWYQQALGQGPEFLTYFQNEAQLDKSGLPSDRFFAERPEGSVSTLKIQRTQQEDSAVYLCASSLEVRGVIDFNGYTFGSGTRLTVV.

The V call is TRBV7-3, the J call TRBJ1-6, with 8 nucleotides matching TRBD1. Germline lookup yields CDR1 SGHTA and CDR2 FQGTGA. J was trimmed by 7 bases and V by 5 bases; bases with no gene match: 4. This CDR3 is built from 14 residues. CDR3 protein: CASSRQGINSPLHF. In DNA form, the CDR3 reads TGTGCCAGCAGCCGACAGGGGATAAATTCACCCCTCCACTTT.

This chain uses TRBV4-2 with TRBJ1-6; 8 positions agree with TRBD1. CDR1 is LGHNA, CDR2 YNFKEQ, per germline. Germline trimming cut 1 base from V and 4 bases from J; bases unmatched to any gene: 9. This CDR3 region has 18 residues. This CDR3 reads CASSQVAGGKGYNSPLHF. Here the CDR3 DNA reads TGTGCCAGCAGCCAAGTAGCAGGGGGCAAAGGGTATAATTCACCCCTCCACTTT.

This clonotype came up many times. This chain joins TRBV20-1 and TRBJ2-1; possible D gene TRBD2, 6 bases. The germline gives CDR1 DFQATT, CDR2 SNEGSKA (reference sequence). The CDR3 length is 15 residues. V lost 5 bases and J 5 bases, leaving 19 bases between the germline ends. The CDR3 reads CSAGGFGGRDNEQFF. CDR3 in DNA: TGCAGTGCTGGGGGGTTTGGGGGTCGGGACAATGAGCAGTTCTTC.

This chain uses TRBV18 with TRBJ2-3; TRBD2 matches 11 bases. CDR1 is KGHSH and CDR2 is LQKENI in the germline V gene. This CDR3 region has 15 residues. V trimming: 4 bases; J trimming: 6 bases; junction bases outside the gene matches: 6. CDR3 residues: CASSLHSGGADTQYF. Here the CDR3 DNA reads TGTGCCAGCTCACTCCATAGCGGGGGGGCTGATACGCAGTATTTT.

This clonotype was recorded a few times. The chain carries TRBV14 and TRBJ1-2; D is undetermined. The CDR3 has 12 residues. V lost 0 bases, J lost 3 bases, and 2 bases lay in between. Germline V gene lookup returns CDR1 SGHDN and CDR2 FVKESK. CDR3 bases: TGTGCCAGCAGCCAAGAGTACTATGGCTACACCTTC. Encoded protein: CASSQEYYGYTF.

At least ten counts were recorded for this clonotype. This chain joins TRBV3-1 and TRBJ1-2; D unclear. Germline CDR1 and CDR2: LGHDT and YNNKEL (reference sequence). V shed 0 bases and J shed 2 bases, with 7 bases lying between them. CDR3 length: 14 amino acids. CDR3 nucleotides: TGTGCCAGCAGCCAAGACATGAACAACTATGGCTACACCTTC. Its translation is CASSQDMNNYGYTF.

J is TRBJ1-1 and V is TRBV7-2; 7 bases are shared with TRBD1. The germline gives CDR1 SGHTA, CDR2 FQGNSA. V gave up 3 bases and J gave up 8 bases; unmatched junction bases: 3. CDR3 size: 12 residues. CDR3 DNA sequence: TGTGCCAGCAGCTTCGGACAGGTAGAAGCTTTCTTT. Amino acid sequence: CASSFGQVEAFF.

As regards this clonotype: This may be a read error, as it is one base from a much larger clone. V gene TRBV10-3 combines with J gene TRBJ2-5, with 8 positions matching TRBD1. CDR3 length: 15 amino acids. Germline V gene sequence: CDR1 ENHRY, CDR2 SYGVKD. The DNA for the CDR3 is TGTGCCATCAGTGAGTCGGGGGACAGGAGAGAGACCCGGTACTTC. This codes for CAISESGDRRETRYF.

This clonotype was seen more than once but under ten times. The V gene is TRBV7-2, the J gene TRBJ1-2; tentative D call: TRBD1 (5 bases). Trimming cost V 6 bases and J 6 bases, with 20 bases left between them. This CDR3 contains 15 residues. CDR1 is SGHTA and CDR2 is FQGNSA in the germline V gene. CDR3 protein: CASRSGGDSYHGYTF. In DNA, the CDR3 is TGTGCCAGCAGATCAGGAGGCGACAGTTATCATGGCTACACCTTC. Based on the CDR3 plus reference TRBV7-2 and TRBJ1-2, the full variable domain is GAGVSQSPSNKVTEKGKDVELRCDPISGHTALYWYRQSLGQGLEFLIYFQGNSAPDKSGLPSDRFSAERTGGSVSTLTIQRTQQEDSAVYLCASRSGGDSYHGYTFGSGTRLTVV.

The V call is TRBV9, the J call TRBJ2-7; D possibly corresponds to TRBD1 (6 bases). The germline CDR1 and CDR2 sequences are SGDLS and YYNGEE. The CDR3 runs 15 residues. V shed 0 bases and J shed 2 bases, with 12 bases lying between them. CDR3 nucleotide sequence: TGTGCCAGCAGCGTAGATGGCAGGACAGCCTACGAGCAGTACTTC. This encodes CASSVDGRTAYEQYF.

The CDR3 loop reads CSARALAGGQYEQYF. The CDR3 DNA reads TGCAGTGCTAGAGCCCTAGCGGGGGGACAATACGAGCAGTACTTC. The chain combines TRBV20-1 with TRBJ2-7, with 11 bases fitting TRBD2. This CDR3 spans 15 amino acids. V gave up 1 base and J gave up 4 bases; unmatched junction bases: 6. Germline V gene lookup returns CDR1 DFQATT and CDR2 SNEGSKA (reference sequence).

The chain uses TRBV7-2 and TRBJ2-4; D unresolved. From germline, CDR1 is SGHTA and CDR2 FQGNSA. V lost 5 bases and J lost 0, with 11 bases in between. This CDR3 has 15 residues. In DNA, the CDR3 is TGTGCCAGCAGCCCTCCTAGGGAAGCCAAAAACATTCAGTACTTC. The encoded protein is CASSPPREAKNIQYF.

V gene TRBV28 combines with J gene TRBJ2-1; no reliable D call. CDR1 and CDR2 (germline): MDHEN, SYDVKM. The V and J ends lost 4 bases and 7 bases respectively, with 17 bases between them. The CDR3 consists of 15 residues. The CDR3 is CASSYPGEVGNEQFF. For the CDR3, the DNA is TGTGCCAGCAGTTACCCTGGTGAGGTCGGGAATGAGCAGTTCTTC.

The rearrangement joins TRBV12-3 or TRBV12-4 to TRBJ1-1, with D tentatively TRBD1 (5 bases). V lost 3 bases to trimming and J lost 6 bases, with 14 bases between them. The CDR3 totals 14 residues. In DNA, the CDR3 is TGTGCCAGCAGTTTGGCAGGGCGAGTGGCTGAAGCTTTCTTT. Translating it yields CASSLAGRVAEAFF.

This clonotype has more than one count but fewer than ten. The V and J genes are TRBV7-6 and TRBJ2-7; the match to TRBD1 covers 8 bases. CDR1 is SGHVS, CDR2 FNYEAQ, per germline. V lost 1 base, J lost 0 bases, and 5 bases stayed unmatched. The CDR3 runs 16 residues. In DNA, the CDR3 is TGTGCCAGCAGCTTAGAACATGGACAGGGCTCCTACGAGCAGTACTTC. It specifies CASSLEHGQGSYEQYF.

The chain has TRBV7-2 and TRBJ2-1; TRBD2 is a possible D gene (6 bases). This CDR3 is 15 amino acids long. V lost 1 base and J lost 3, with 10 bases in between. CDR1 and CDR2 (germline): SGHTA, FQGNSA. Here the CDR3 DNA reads TGTGCCAGCAGCTTAGTGGGCGGGAACTACAATGAGCAGTTCTTC. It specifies CASSLVGGNYNEQFF.

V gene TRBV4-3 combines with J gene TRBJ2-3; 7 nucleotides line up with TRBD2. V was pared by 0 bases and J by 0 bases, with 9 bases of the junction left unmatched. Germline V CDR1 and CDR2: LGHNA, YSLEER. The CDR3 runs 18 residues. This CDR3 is CASSQEGQERGSTDTQYF. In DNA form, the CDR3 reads TGCGCCAGCAGCCAAGAGGGCCAGGAGCGGGGAAGCACAGATACGCAGTATTTT.

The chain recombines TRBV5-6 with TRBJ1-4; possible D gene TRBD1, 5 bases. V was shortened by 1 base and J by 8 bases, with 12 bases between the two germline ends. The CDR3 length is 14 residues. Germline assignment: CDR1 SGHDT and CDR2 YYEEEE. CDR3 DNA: TGTGCCAGCAGCTTGAAGGCAGGGCGAGAAAAACTGTTTTTT. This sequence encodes CASSLKAGREKLFF.

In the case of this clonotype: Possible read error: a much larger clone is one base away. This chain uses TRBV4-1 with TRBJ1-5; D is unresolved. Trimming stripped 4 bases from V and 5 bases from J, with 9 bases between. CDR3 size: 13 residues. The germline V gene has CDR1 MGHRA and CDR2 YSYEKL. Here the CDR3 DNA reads TGCGCCAGCAGCCGGCAGGTCGATCAGCCCCAGCATTTT. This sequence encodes CASSRQVDQPQHF.

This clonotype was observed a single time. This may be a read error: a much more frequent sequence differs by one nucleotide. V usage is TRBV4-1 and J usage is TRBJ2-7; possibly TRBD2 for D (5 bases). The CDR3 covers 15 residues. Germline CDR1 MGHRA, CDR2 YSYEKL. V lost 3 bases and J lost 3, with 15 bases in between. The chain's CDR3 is CASSQEGLGIYEQYF. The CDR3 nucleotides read TGCGCCAGCAGCCAGGAAGGACTGGGGATCTACGAGCAGTACTTC.

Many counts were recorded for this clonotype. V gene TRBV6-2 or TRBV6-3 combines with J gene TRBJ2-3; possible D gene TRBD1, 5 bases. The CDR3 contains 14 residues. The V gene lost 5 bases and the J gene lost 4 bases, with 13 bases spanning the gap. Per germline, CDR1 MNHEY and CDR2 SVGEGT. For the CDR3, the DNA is TGTGCCAGCAGTACGGAAACAGGAGCAGATACGCAGTATTTT. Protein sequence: CASSTETGADTQYF.

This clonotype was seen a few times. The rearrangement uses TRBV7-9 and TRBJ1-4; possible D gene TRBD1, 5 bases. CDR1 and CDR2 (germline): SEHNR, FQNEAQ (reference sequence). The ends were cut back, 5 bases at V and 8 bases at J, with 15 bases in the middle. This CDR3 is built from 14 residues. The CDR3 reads CASSGKPKGEKLFF. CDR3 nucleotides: TGTGCCAGCAGCGGCAAGCCCAAGGGGGAAAAACTGTTTTTT. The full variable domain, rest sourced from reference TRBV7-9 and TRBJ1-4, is DTGVSQNPRHKITKRGQNVTFRCDPISEHNRLYWYRQTLGQGPEFLTYFQNEAQLEKSRLLSDRFSAERPKGSFSTLEIQRTEQGDSAMYLCASSGKPKGEKLFFGSGTQLSVL.

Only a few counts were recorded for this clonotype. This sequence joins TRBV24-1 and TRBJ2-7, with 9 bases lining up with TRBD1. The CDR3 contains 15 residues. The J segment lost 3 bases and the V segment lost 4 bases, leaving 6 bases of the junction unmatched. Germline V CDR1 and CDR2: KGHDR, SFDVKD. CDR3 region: CATSDPTGGGYEQYF. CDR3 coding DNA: TGTGCCACCAGTGACCCTACAGGGGGCGGCTACGAGCAGTACTTC.

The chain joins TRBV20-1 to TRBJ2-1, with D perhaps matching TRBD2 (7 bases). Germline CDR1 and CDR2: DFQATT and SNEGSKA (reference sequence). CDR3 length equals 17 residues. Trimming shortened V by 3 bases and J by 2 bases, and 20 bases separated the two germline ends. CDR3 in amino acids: CSARMGGGPGPYNEQFF. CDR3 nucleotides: TGCAGTGCTAGGATGGGGGGGGGCCCTGGCCCCTACAATGAGCAGTTCTTC.

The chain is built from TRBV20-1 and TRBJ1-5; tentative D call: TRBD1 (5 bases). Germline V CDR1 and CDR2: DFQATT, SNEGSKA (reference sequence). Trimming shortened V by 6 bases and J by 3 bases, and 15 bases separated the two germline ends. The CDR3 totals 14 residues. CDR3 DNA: TGCAGTGCCGACAGACAACCGCTCAATCAGCCCCAGCATTTT. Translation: CSADRQPLNQPQHF.

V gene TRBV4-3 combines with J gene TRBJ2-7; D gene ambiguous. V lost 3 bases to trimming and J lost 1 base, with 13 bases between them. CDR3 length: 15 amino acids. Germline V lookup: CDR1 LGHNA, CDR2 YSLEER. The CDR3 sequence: CASSQVNYGSYEQYF. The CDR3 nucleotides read TGCGCCAGCAGCCAGGTAAATTACGGGTCCTACGAGCAGTACTTC.

The chain's CDR3 is CSARTQAGGGIYF. The CDR3 coding sequence is TGCAGTGCCCGGACACAGGCCGGTGGGGGCATATATTTT. The chain couples TRBV20-1 to TRBJ1-3; D is possibly TRBD1 (5 bases). CDR3 size: 13 residues. Looked up from germline, CDR1 is DFQATT and CDR2 is SNEGSKA (reference sequence). V dropped 6 bases and J dropped 12 bases, with 21 bases sitting between them.

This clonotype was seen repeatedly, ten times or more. The CDR3 sequence is CATKMAAPHEQFF. CDR3 sequence (DNA): TGTGCCACCAAGATGGCAGCCCCCCATGAGCAGTTCTTC. The chain uses TRBV12-3 or TRBV12-4 and TRBJ2-1; D gene uncertain. This CDR3 has 13 residues. V lost 10 bases, J lost 8 bases, and 18 bases lay in between.

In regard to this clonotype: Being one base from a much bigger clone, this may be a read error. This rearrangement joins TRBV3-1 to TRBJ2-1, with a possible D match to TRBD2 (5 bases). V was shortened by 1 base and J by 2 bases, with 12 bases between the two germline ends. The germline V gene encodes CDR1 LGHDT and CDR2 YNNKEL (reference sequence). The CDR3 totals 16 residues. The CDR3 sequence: CASSQGSSAAYNEQFF. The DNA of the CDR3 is TGTGCCAGCAGCCAAGGGAGTAGCGCTGCCTACAATGAGCAGTTCTTC.

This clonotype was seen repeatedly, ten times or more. This chain's CDR3 is CASSQGAGEQYF. The CDR3 DNA follows: TGCGCCAGCAGCCAAGGAGCAGGGGAGCAGTACTTC. J is TRBJ2-7 and V is TRBV4-1; D may be TRBD1 (5 bases). Trimming pared 1 base from V and 7 bases from J, leaving 8 bases between. The CDR3 totals 12 residues. Germline values: CDR1 MGHRA, CDR2 YSYEKL.